The 26 T cell receptor beta chains given below trace back to one sample, sequenced in a study of T-cell reconstitution after alpha-beta-depleted transplantation in children. Unique molecular identifiers tagged the TCRbeta library. TCRdb analysed the PCR reads with MiXCR anew, one entry per CDR3 protein. This sample has roughly 790,000 distinct CDR3 sequences, with less than 20% found just once. The sample in question was PBMCs, mostly from graft donor cells, obtained 360 days after TCRalphabeta/CD19-depleted stem cell transplant. The receptors come from a male patient between 5 and 17 years old who had a stem cell transplant for acute lymphoblastic leukemia, so the T cells may come from the graft donor.

V gene TRBV7-8 combines with J gene TRBJ2-5; D might be TRBD2 (5 bases). Germline V gene data show CDR1 as SGHVS and CDR2 as FQNEAQ. The V gene lost 2 bases and the J gene lost 9 bases, with 13 bases spanning the gap. The CDR3 totals 13 residues. The chain's CDR3 is CASSLHGLMAQYF. The CDR3 DNA follows: TGTGCCAGCAGCTTACACGGACTCATGGCCCAGTACTTC.

The rearrangement links TRBV28 to TRBJ2-7; D may be TRBD1 (6 bases). The V gene lost 10 bases and the J gene lost 4 bases, with 17 bases spanning the gap. The CDR3 contains 13 residues. Looked up from germline, CDR1 is MDHEN and CDR2 is SYDVKM. The CDR3, as DNA: TGTGCCACCCAACAGGGATCAAGGTACGAGCAGTACTTC. This sequence encodes CATQQGSRYEQYF. Full variable domain (rest looked up from reference TRBV28 and TRBJ2-7): DVKVTQSSRYLVKRTGEKVFLECVQDMDHENMFWYRQDPGLGLRLIYFSYDVKMKEKGDIPEGYSVSREKKERFSLILESASTNQTSMYLCATQQGSRYEQYFGPGTRLTVT.

This clonotype was observed a handful of times. This rearrangement joins TRBV2 to TRBJ1-1, with D unclear. The CDR3 loop spans 14 amino acids. Germline loops: CDR1 SNHLY, CDR2 FYNNEI. The ends were cut back, 4 bases at V and 3 bases at J, with 12 bases in the middle. This chain's CDR3 is CASSVWSRDTEAFF. The CDR3 bases are TGTGCCAGCAGTGTTTGGTCAAGGGACACTGAAGCTTTCTTT.

The CDR3 reads CASSAVGLNTEAFF. In DNA, the CDR3 is TGTGCCAGCTCCGCGGTAGGGTTGAACACTGAAGCTTTCTTT. This chain uses TRBV25-1 with TRBJ1-1; D remains ambiguous. V shed 8 bases and J shed 0 bases, with 13 bases lying between them. Germline V gives CDR1 MGHDK, CDR2 SYGVNS. The CDR3 loop spans 14 amino acids.

This clonotype was found a few times. The chain employs TRBV18 and TRBJ2-2; 11 bases are a match to TRBD2. In germline, CDR1 is KGHSH, CDR2 LQKENI. The CDR3 loop spans 16 amino acids. Trimming removed 5 bases from V and 4 bases from J; junction bases left unmatched: 6. CDR3 region: CASSDILAGATGELFF. In nucleotides, the CDR3 is TGTGCCAGCTCAGATATACTAGCGGGAGCCACCGGGGAGCTGTTTTTT.

This rearrangement joins TRBV29-1 to TRBJ2-6; 8 bases line up with TRBD1. Germline V CDR1 and CDR2: SQVTM, ANQGSEA. The trim removed 5 bases at V and 0 bases at J, leaving 12 bases unmatched. The CDR3 is 18 amino acids. This CDR3 reads CSVLSGQGPLSGANVLTF. In nucleotides, the CDR3 is TGCAGCGTTCTATCCGGACAGGGTCCCCTCTCTGGGGCCAACGTCCTGACTTTC. Supplemented by reference TRBV29-1 and TRBJ2-6, the full variable domain reads SAVISQKPSRDICQRGTSLTIQCQVDSQVTMMFWYRQQPGQSLTLIATANQGSEATYESGFVIDKFPISRPNLTFSTLTVSNMSPEDSSIYLCSVLSGQGPLSGANVLTFGAGSRLTVL.

This clonotype was counted between two and nine times. The chain is built from TRBV5-6 and TRBJ2-3, with D possibly being TRBD2 (5 bases). The V gene's germline CDR1 is SGHDT and CDR2 YYEEEE. This CDR3 has 17 amino acids. With 4 bases removed from V and 0 bases from J, the gap between germline ends came to 18 bases. The CDR3 DNA follows: TGTGCCAGCAGCCCGGGATTAGGACCTCCTAGCACAGATACGCAGTATTTT. Translation gives CASSPGLGPPSTDTQYF.

This clonotype was seen only a few times. V usage is TRBV3-1 and J usage is TRBJ2-7; D is uncertain. This CDR3 has 13 amino acids. V was pared by 2 bases and J by 4 bases, with 9 bases between. From germline, CDR1 is LGHDT and CDR2 YNNKEL (reference sequence). As DNA, the CDR3 is TGTGCCAGCAGCCAATTGGCGACGTACGAGCAGTACTTC. It specifies CASSQLATYEQYF.

The chain uses TRBV5-1 and TRBJ2-3; 14 bases are a match to TRBD2. This CDR3 spans 18 amino acids. Per the germline V gene, CDR1 is SGHRS and CDR2 is YFSETQ. With 2 bases clipped from V and 1 base from J, the junction kept 6 bases outside the gene matches. The CDR3 bases are TGCGCCAGCAGCTTCGGGACTAGCGGGAGTGGGGGCACAGATACGCAGTATTTT. It is translated as CASSFGTSGSGGTDTQYF.

The genes are TRBV7-6 and TRBJ1-2; no reliable D call. The CDR3 runs 13 residues. Germline loops: CDR1 SGHVS, CDR2 FNYEAQ. V lost 3 bases and J 4 bases, leaving 9 bases between the germline ends. CDR3 loop: CASSFLGSYGYTF. The CDR3 DNA reads TGTGCCAGCAGCTTCTTGGGGAGCTATGGCTACACCTTC.

In its sample, this clonotype was seen a few times. The chain uses TRBV10-2 and TRBJ1-5; 10 bases map to TRBD1. The CDR3 is 17 residues long. Germline CDR1 WSHSY, CDR2 SAAADI. Trimming at V came to 3 bases and at J to 0 bases, leaving 5 bases not matched to a gene. This CDR3 is CASSEEGTGVSNQPQHF. The CDR3 bases are TGCGCCAGCAGTGAAGAGGGGACAGGGGTTAGCAATCAGCCCCAGCATTTT.

This sequence joins TRBV7-3 and TRBJ1-6; TRBD1 is a possible D gene (6 bases). This CDR3 region has 15 residues. Germline CDR1 SGHTA, CDR2 FQGTGA. V dropped 5 bases and J dropped 10 bases, with 18 bases sitting between them. The DNA of the CDR3 is TGTGCCAGCAGCCTTGGGGGCCGGTGGGTCTCACCCCTCCACTTT. It encodes CASSLGGRWVSPLHF. Full variable domain (remainder filled in from reference TRBV7-3 and TRBJ1-6): GAGVSQTPSNKVTEKGKYVELRCDPISGHTALYWYRQSLGQGPEFLIYFQGTGAADDSGLPNDRFFAVRPEGSVSTLKIQRTERGDSAVYLCASSLGGRWVSPLHFGNGTRLTVT.

The CDR3 loop reads CATSDLWQGNEQFF. In nucleotides, the CDR3 is TGTGCCACCAGTGATTTGTGGCAGGGCAATGAGCAGTTCTTC. The rearrangement links TRBV24-1 to TRBJ2-1; possible D gene TRBD1, 5 bases. CDR1 and CDR2 (germline): KGHDR, SFDVKD. V lost 0 bases and J lost 6, with 8 bases in between. The CDR3 runs to 14 residues.

This clonotype was observed a few times. The rearrangement joins TRBV20-1 to TRBJ2-7, with D unclear. The CDR3 is 15 residues long. Trimming took 1 base from V and 3 from J, leaving 16 bases between them. Germline assignment: CDR1 DFQATT and CDR2 SNEGSKA (reference sequence). The DNA for the CDR3 is TGCAGTGCTAGAGGCCTTCTAGGACCCTACTACGAGCAGTACTTC. It yields the protein CSARGLLGPYYEQYF.

This clonotype came up many times. V is TRBV15 and J is TRBJ2-5, with a possible D match to TRBD2 (5 bases). This CDR3 is built from 11 residues. Germline V lookup: CDR1 LNHNV, CDR2 YYDKDF (reference sequence). V shed 6 bases and J shed 7 bases, with 9 bases lying between them. CDR3: CATRSEGTQYF. The CDR3 coding sequence is TGTGCCACCAGGAGTGAGGGGACCCAGTACTTC.

On this clonotype itself: A read error may account for a junction end that differs from germline. J is TRBJ2-5 and V is TRBV11-2; 12 bases match TRBD1. Germline lookup yields CDR1 SGHAT and CDR2 FQNNGV. The CDR3 runs 15 residues. The CDR3 nucleotides read TGTGCCAGCAGCCTTAGGCCCCGGGACAGGGGGCGCGGGGACTTC. It yields the protein CASSLRPRDRGRGDF.

The chain carries TRBV4-1 and TRBJ2-5; D is unresolved. CDR1 and CDR2 (germline): MGHRA, YSYEKL. Between the trimmed V and J ends, which lost 4 bases and 5 bases, there was a span of 11 bases. The CDR3 is 13 amino acids. The DNA for the CDR3 is TGCGCCAGCAGCCCTTGGGGTCGGGAGACCCAGTACTTC. It yields the protein CASSPWGRETQYF.

This rearrangement joins TRBV5-1 to TRBJ1-2, with D unresolved. Trimming cost V 0 bases and J 3 bases, with 12 bases left between them. CDR1 is SGHRS and CDR2 is YFSETQ in the germline V gene. The CDR3 has 15 amino acids. CDR3 in amino acids: CASSLGYGRDYGYTF. The CDR3 DNA is TGCGCCAGCAGCTTGGGGTACGGCAGAGACTATGGCTACACCTTC.

The sample holds many counts of this clonotype. The CDR3 coding sequence is TGTGCCACCAGTGATTTATTGGGACAGGCTGGGGCTTTCTTT. Translating it yields CATSDLLGQAGAFF. The chain couples TRBV24-1 to TRBJ1-1; 8 bases are shared with TRBD1. CDR1 and CDR2 (germline): KGHDR, SFDVKD. V lost 1 base and J lost 11; bases outside the gene matches: 8. CDR3 length equals 14 residues.

This clonotype was seen a few times. The rearrangement links TRBV10-3 to TRBJ2-3; TRBD2 matches 10 bases. CDR3 length equals 15 residues. CDR1 is ENHRY and CDR2 is SYGVKD in the germline V gene. Trimming at V came to 2 bases and at J to 6 bases, leaving 5 bases not matched to a gene. Here the CDR3 DNA reads TGTGCCATCAGTGAGGAGCGGGAGGGCCCGGATACGCAGTATTTT. This gives the protein CAISEEREGPDTQYF.

The chain links TRBV20-1 to TRBJ2-7, with D possibly TRBD1 on 6 matching bases. This CDR3 is 11 amino acids long. Trimming took 5 bases from V and 4 from J, leaving 9 bases between them. Germline values: CDR1 DFQATT, CDR2 SNEGSKA (reference sequence). The CDR3 DNA reads TGCAGTGCTTGGCAGGGGTACGAGCAGTACTTC. This translates into CSAWQGYEQYF.

This chain uses TRBV20-1 with TRBJ2-1; D may correspond to TRBD1 or TRBD2 (5 bases each). V shed 5 bases and J shed 5 bases, with 22 bases lying between them. CDR1 and CDR2 from the germline V gene are DFQATT and SNEGSKA (reference sequence). CDR3 length: 16 amino acids. This CDR3 reads CSASFLGTLRHNEQFF. The CDR3 DNA follows: TGCAGTGCTTCCTTCCTCGGGACGCTGCGGCACAATGAGCAGTTCTTC.

This clonotype was counted a few times. The V call is TRBV5-1, the J call TRBJ2-2, with D possibly called TRBD1 or TRBD2 (5 bases each). V lost 7 bases and J 6 bases, leaving 22 bases between the germline ends. Germline values: CDR1 SGHRS, CDR2 YFSETQ. The CDR3 sequence is 16 residues long. The CDR3 DNA reads TGCGCCAGCTTGGGGCACGGGGAGCGGCGTCCCGGGGAGCTGTTTTTT. Translation: CASLGHGERRPGELFF.

This clonotype was observed at least ten times. The chain carries TRBV2 and TRBJ2-7, with 13 bases fitting TRBD2. The CDR3 has 17 amino acids. Germline CDR1 and CDR2: SNHLY and FYNNEI. V dropped 7 bases and J dropped 3; count of bases not matched to a gene: 12. CDR3 protein: CASTGLAGVYIHYEQYF. The CDR3 DNA is TGTGCCAGCACTGGACTAGCGGGAGTGTATATTCACTACGAGCAGTACTTC.

The rearrangement uses TRBV30 and TRBJ2-2, with D possibly being TRBD2 (6 bases). CDR1 is GTSNPN and CDR2 is SVGIG in the germline V gene (reference sequence). The CDR3 runs 14 residues. Between the trimmed V and J ends, which lost 2 bases and 7 bases, there was a span of 14 bases. The CDR3 sequence is CAWSLRSSVGELFF. DNA for the CDR3: TGTGCCTGGAGTCTCAGGTCTAGCGTCGGGGAGCTGTTTTTT.

J is TRBJ2-5 and V is TRBV7-3; D possibly uses TRBD1 or TRBD2 (5 bases each). The CDR3 loop spans 14 amino acids. Germline V gives CDR1 SGHTA, CDR2 FQGTGA. Trimming shortened V by 7 bases and J by 4 bases, and 16 bases separated the two germline ends. The CDR3 here is CASNPGPQSETQYF. The CDR3 nucleotides are TGTGCCAGCAACCCGGGACCGCAATCAGAGACCCAGTACTTC. The full variable domain, its missing parts supplied by reference TRBV7-3 and TRBJ2-5, is GAGVSQTPSNKVTEKGKYVELRCDPISGHTALYWYRQSLGQGPEFLIYFQGTGAADDSGLPNDRFFAVRPEGSVSTLKIQRTERGDSAVYLCASNPGPQSETQYFGPGTRLLVL.